Listed below are T cell receptor beta chains from one sample, sequenced in a study of T cells in Graves' hyperthyroidism and ophthalmopathy. MiXCR, applied by TCRdb to the multiplex PCR reads, yields one record per CDR3 protein. Of a few hundred thousand distinct CDR3 sequences listed, about 45% were seen once; the top ten hold 15% to 20%. The specimen sequenced was peripheral blood or thyroid tissue (not recorded which). These receptors all stem from an adult woman with Graves' disease, either hyperthyroidism or ophthalmopathy (not recorded which). The CDR3 runs from the conserved cysteine through the conserved F or W. A D gene is named only where the DNA matches it firmly. Some rows mark clone size as missing; the rest say once, few, many or name a class of expanded clone.

clone size,D gene,J gene,V gene,CDR3 protein,CDR3 DNA
many,NA,TRBJ1-1,TRBV5-1,CASSLAGVRGTEAFF,TGCGCCAGCAGCTTGGCCGGGGTTAGGGGCACTGAAGCTTTCTTT
NA,NA,TRBJ1-5,TRBV5-4,CASSPLPGVSNQPQHF,TGTGCCAGCAGCCCGCTCCCGGGGGTGAGCAATCAGCCCCAGCATTTT
many,TRBD2,TRBJ2-5,TRBV9,CASSGAGVQETQYF,TGTGCCAGCAGCGGAGCGGGAGTTCAAGAGACCCAGTACTTC
many,NA,TRBJ1-1,TRBV4-2,CASRRGTNTEAFF,TGTGCCAGCAGGAGGGGGACCAACACTGAAGCTTTCTTT
few,NA,TRBJ1-4,TRBV27,CASSLTGVAEKLFF,TGTGCCAGCAGTTTAACCGGGGTGGCGGAAAAACTGTTTTTT
many,TRBD2,TRBJ2-7,TRBV10-2,CASSEFFAGGDEQYF,TGCGCCAGCAGTGAGTTCTTTGCGGGGGGAGACGAGCAGTACTTC
many,TRBD2,TRBJ2-2,TRBV7-9,CASSSLAVGSTGELFF,TGTGCCAGCAGCTCCCTAGCGGTGGGGAGCACCGGGGAGCTGTTTTTT
many,TRBD1,TRBJ1-3,TRBV14,CASSPLQGQTSGNTIYF,TGTGCCAGCAGCCCGCTCCAGGGACAGACCTCTGGAAACACCATATATTTT
once,TRBD1,TRBJ2-5,TRBV24-1,CATSREGTAKETQYF,TGTGCCACCAGTCGAGAGGGGACAGCGAAAGAGACCCAGTACTTC
few,NA,TRBJ1-2,TRBV29-1,CSVEDPFGYGYTF,TGCAGCGTTGAAGATCCTTTCGGATATGGCTACACCTTC
once,TRBD1,TRBJ2-2,TRBV9,CASSGTGGVPGELFF,TGTGCCAGCAGCGGGACAGGGGGCGTCCCCGGGGAGCTGTTTTTT
NA,NA,TRBJ2-5,TRBV7-9,CASSFGGFETQYF,TGTGCCAGCAGCTTCGGGGGCTTTGAGACCCAGTACTTC
NA,NA,TRBJ2-5,TRBV12-3/TRBV12-4,CASRASPNQPQYF,TGTGCCAGCAGGGCAAGTCCCAATCAGCCCCAGTACTTC
once,NA,TRBJ2-7,TRBV11-2,CASSLILGYSYEQYF,TGTGCCAGCAGCTTGATCCTGGGATACTCCTACGAGCAGTACTTC
many,NA,TRBJ2-2,TRBV27,CASSFLGTGELFF,TGTGCCAGCAGTTTCTTGGGGACCGGGGAGCTGTTTTTT
NA,NA,TRBJ1-1,TRBV5-1,CASSQSGAPNTEAFF,TGCGCCAGCAGCCAAAGCGGGGCGCCGAACACTGAAGCTTTCTTT
many,NA,TRBJ2-7,TRBV5-1,CASSFGTLFDEQYF,TGCGCCAGCAGCTTCGGGACACTTTTTGACGAGCAGTACTTC
few,NA,TRBJ2-5,TRBV2,CASSDRSQGTQYF,TGTGCCAGCAGTGATAGGTCTCAAGGGACCCAGTACTTC
NA,NA,TRBJ2-4,TRBV15,CATGEAKNIQYF,TGTGCCACCGGGGAAGCCAAAAACATTCAGTACTTC
NA,NA,TRBJ1-2,TRBV5-1,CASSATGYTF,TGCGCCAGCAGCGCGACAGGCTACACCTTC
many,TRBD2,TRBJ2-7,TRBV5-1,CASSLEGRGGLFYEQYF,TGCGCCAGCAGCTTGGAGGGACGCGGGGGGCTTTTCTACGAGCAGTACTTC
NA,NA,TRBJ1-2,TRBV19,CASSITGERPLDNYGYTF,TGTGCCAGTAGTATTACGGGAGAGCGGCCCCTCGACAACTATGGCTACACCTTC
many,NA,TRBJ1-1,TRBV6-5,CASRPGGWGGAFF,TGTGCCAGCAGACCCGGGGGCTGGGGAGGGGCTTTCTTT
NA,NA,TRBJ2-7,TRBV2,CASSEAVAGEQYF,TGTGCCAGCAGTGAGGCGGTTGCGGGGGAGCAGTACTTC
many,NA,TRBJ2-7,TRBV7-9,CASSSRTGPSYEQYF,TGTGCCAGCAGCTCTAGAACCGGGCCTTCCTACGAGCAGTACTTC
NA,NA,TRBJ1-5,TRBV7-9,CASSLVPYSNQPQHF,TGTGCCAGCAGCTTAGTACCCTATAGCAATCAGCCCCAGCATTTT
NA,TRBD2,TRBJ2-7,TRBV2,CASSEGETLAGGDKQYF,TGTGCCAGCAGTGAAGGGGAGACTCTAGCGGGAGGGGATAAGCAGTACTTC
NA,NA,TRBJ1-4,TRBV9,CASSVDPGGLDEKLFF,TGTGCCAGCAGCGTAGACCCCGGGGGGCTGGATGAAAAACTGTTTTTT
once,TRBD2,TRBJ2-1,TRBV24-1,CATSDLGASGSGNEQFF,TGTGCCACCAGTGACCTGGGGGCTAGCGGGAGTGGGAATGAGCAGTTCTTC
NA,NA,TRBJ1-1,TRBV7-2,CASSLSAAPTEAFF,TGTGCCAGCAGTTTGTCTGCAGCCCCCACTGAAGCTTTCTTT
many,NA,TRBJ1-3,TRBV19,CAARPRTGNTIYF,TGTGCCGCCCGCCCAAGAACAGGGAACACCATATATTTT
once,NA,TRBJ1-2,TRBV20-1,CSASLSVGGGYTF,TGCAGTGCTAGCTTGTCGGTTGGCGGCGGCTACACCTTC
few,NA,TRBJ1-6,TRBV10-3,CAAGWWNSPLHF,TGTGCCGCAGGGTGGTGGAATTCACCCCTCCACTTT
NA,NA,TRBJ1-1,TRBV29-1,CSVAMNTEAFF,TGCAGCGTAGCAATGAACACTGAAGCTTTCTTT
NA,NA,TRBJ1-6,TRBV7-2,CASSRTVVNSPLHF,TGTGCCAGCAGCCGGACAGTAGTTAATTCACCCCTCCACTTT
NA,NA,TRBJ2-7,TRBV7-9,CASSPPGRAEQYF,TGTGCCAGCAGCCCGCCCGGCAGGGCCGAGCAGTACTTC
NA,NA,TRBJ1-4,TRBV20-1,CSAPMAGNEKLFF,TGCAGTGCCCCAATGGCGGGTAATGAAAAACTGTTTTTT
few,TRBD1,TRBJ1-6,TRBV7-8,CASSFGTGNNSPLHF,TGTGCCAGCAGCTTCGGGACAGGGAATAATTCACCCCTCCACTTT
many,NA,TRBJ2-5,TRBV29-1,CSVAGTGKETQYF,TGCAGCGTTGCGGGGACGGGTAAAGAGACCCAGTACTTC
NA,NA,TRBJ1-5,TRBV19,CASRGTGSYNQPQHF,TGTGCCAGCCGGGGCACAGGGAGTTACAATCAGCCCCAGCATTTT
NA,TRBD2,TRBJ2-6,TRBV15,CATSVRLAFTGANVLTF,TGTGCCACCAGCGTCAGACTAGCGTTCACCGGGGCCAACGTCCTGACTTTC
NA,TRBD2,TRBJ2-2,TRBV12-3/TRBV12-4,CASSQSAGLAGGGTGELFF,TGTGCCAGCAGTCAGAGTGCGGGACTAGCGGGAGGTGGCACCGGGGAGCTGTTTTTT
many,TRBD1,TRBJ2-7,TRBV29-1,CSVRDRGTYEQYF,TGCAGCGTTAGGGACAGAGGAACTTACGAGCAGTACTTC
NA,TRBD1,TRBJ1-1,TRBV9,CAGQGIDEAFF,TGTGCCGGACAGGGAATAGATGAAGCTTTCTTT
many,TRBD1,TRBJ2-5,TRBV20-1,CSARGDRGLGETQYF,TGCAGTGCTAGAGGAGACAGGGGGTTAGGAGAGACCCAGTACTTC
once,TRBD1,TRBJ1-2,TRBV2,CASTATTGGYGYTF,TGTGCCAGCACCGCAACTACAGGGGGCTATGGCTACACCTTC
many,NA,TRBJ1-5,TRBV2,CASSEALNKREPQHF,TGTGCCAGCAGTGAAGCGCTCAACAAAAGGGAGCCCCAGCATTTT
NA,TRBD2,TRBJ2-3,TRBV29-1,CSVEWAGEGTDTQYF,TGCAGCGTTGAATGGGCGGGAGAGGGCACAGATACGCAGTATTTT
NA,NA,TRBJ1-4,TRBV29-1,CSVAPATNEKLFF,TGCAGCGTTGCTCCGGCAACTAATGAAAAACTGTTTTTT
many,NA,TRBJ2-7,TRBV20-1,CSASYRVARAEQYF,TGCAGTGCTAGTTACAGGGTAGCAAGGGCAGAGCAGTACTTC